This T cell receptor (beta chain) came from a study of blood T cell repertoires in COVID-19. Overall study context: COVID-19 samples collected from the United States, Italy and Spain covered acute and convalescent phases.

The repertoire was sequenced with immunoSEQ multiplex PCR; TCRdb's copy has only in-frame clones and lacks some. The sample lists approximately 240,000 clones, roughly 87% occurring once. The clonotype was recovered from a woman aged 25 to 39 with acute COVID-19. Sequencing used PBMCs or T cells enriched from blood (not recorded which).

CDR3 loop: CASSPPWGTTGELFF. The CDR3 DNA follows: TGTGCCAGCAGTCCCCCTTGGGGCACCACCGGGGAGCTGTTTTTT. The J gene is TRBJ2-2, the V gene TRBV28, with D possibly matching TRBD1 (5 bases). V dropped 5 bases and J dropped 4 bases, with 14 bases sitting between them. Germline assignment: CDR1 MDHEN and CDR2 SYDVKM. The CDR3 runs 15 residues. The full variable domain, rest sourced from reference TRBV28 and TRBJ2-2, is DVKVTQSSRYLVKRTGEKVFLECVQDMDHENMFWYRQDPGLGLRLIYFSYDVKMKEKGDIPEGYSVSREKKERFSLILESASTNQTSMYLCASSPPWGTTGELFFGEGSRLTVL.